The clone carrying this T cell receptor beta chain occurred many times. Individual cDNA molecules were tagged with unique molecular identifiers, the study reported. TCRdb re-called the 5' RACE reads through MiXCR, storing one row per CDR3 protein. The sample lists tens of thousands of distinct CDR3 sequences, 10% to 13% occurring once. The data are from a study of early T cells in non-severe SARS-CoV-2 infection. This CDR3 comprises 15 residues. CDR1 and CDR2 from the germline V gene are SGHVS and FQNEAQ. Trimming left V 1 base short and J 0 bases short, with 6 bases between. J is TRBJ1-4 and V is TRBV7-8, with D hard to call. The source of this sequence is an adult who was a healthcare worker with PCR-confirmed SARS-CoV-2 infection or an uninfected control (not recorded which). Sequenced sample: whole blood. The CDR3 loop is CASSLVGATNEKLFF. CDR3 bases: TGTGCCAGCAGCTTAGTCGGGGCAACTAATGAAAAACTGTTTTTT. Together with reference TRBV7-8 and TRBJ1-4, the CDR3 gives the full variable domain: GAGVSQSPRYKVAKRGQDVALRCDPISGHVSLFWYQQALGQGPEFLTYFQNEAQLDKSGLPSDRFFAERPEGSVSTLKIQRTQQEDSAVYLCASSLVGATNEKLFFGSGTQLSVL.